The present T cell receptor (beta chain) was sequenced within a study of T-cell reconstitution after alpha-beta-depleted transplantation in children. General study findings and limits: Some patients showed high day-60 TCRbeta diversity, which derived from surviving recipient T cells and thymic progenitors. One year after transplant, T-cell counts and diversity came mostly from newly produced T cells.

The CDR3 totals 16 residues. Germline CDR1 SGHTA, CDR2 FQGNSA. V was clipped by 2 bases and J by 0 bases, with 13 bases between them. The library targeted TCRbeta and was prepared with unique molecular identifiers. MiXCR, run by TCRdb on the PCR reads, gives a single entry per CDR3 protein. The sample comprises roughly 250,000 distinct CDR3 sequences, less than 9% of which are singletons, and 5% to 8% rests with the top ten. Many counts were recorded for this clonotype. Its antigen is as yet unknown. This TCR was sampled from a male patient younger than 18 who had a stem cell transplant for acute lymphoblastic leukemia, so the T cells may come from the graft donor. The chain has TRBV7-2 and TRBJ1-1; perhaps TRBD1 as D (5 bases). The sample here was PBMCs, mostly from graft donor cells, taken 180 days after TCRalphabeta/CD19-depleted stem cell transplant. CDR3 amino acids: CASSLTGMGMNTEAFF. As DNA, the CDR3 is TGTGCCAGCAGCTTAACAGGTATGGGGATGAACACTGAAGCTTTCTTT.